These T cell receptor beta chains were read from a single sample in a study of T and B cells in COVID-19 patients. A single record per CDR3 protein comes from TCRdb applying MiXCR to the multiplex PCR reads. The table lists tens of thousands of distinct CDR3 sequences, over 25% of them singletons. Sequencing was performed on blood. The origin of the receptors is a human donor who had recovered from COVID-19. CDR3s include the opening cysteine and the closing phenylalanine or tryptophan. Each record gives: clone size, D gene, V gene, J gene, CDR3 DNA, CDR3 protein. The D gene is left open where the match is weak. Only part of the rows carry a size: once, few, many, or a class if the clone is expanded.

>NA|TRBD2|TRBV20-1|TRBJ2-1
TGCAGTGGCGAGACGGGGGGGGTGAATGAGCAGTTCTTC
CSGETGGVNEQFF
>medium-sized|NA|TRBV30|TRBJ1-6
TGTGCCTGGAGTGTCAGGGCGGGTAGGACACCCCTCCACTTT
CAWSVRAGRTPLHF
>many|NA|TRBV6-5|TRBJ2-7
TGTGCCAGCAGAACCCGGGGGCGGAGCTCCTACGAGCAGTACTTC
CASRTRGRSSYEQYF
>NA|NA|TRBV6-5|TRBJ2-7
TGTGCCAGCAGTAGGACAGACTCCTACGAGCAGTACTTC
CASSRTDSYEQYF
>few|TRBD1|TRBV6-2/TRBV6-3|TRBJ1-5
TGTGCCAGCAGCCCGGGACAGGGGCACAATCAGCCCCAGCATTTT
CASSPGQGHNQPQHF
>NA|TRBD1|TRBV20-1|TRBJ2-7
TGCAGTGCTATAAACCTCCGGGGACAGGGGGCAAAAAACGAGCAGTACTTC
CSAINLRGQGAKNEQYF
>many|NA|TRBV27|TRBJ2-6
TGTGCCAGCAGTACTAGCTTTTCTGGGGCCAACGTCCTGACTTTC
CASSTSFSGANVLTF
>NA|NA|TRBV6-4|TRBJ2-2
TGTGCCAGCAGTGTAGAAAGCAACACCGGGGAGCTGTTTTTT
CASSVESNTGELFF
>few|TRBD1|TRBV6-1|TRBJ1-5
TGTGCCAGCAGTCCGGACAGGGATCAGCCCCAGCATTTT
CASSPDRDQPQHF
>few|NA|TRBV6-5|TRBJ2-2
TGTGCCAGCAGTTACACGGCCTATAACACCGGGGAGCTGTTTTTT
CASSYTAYNTGELFF
>medium-sized|NA|TRBV30|TRBJ2-2
TGTGCCTGGAGTGTAGGTTGGTCAGGCGACACCGGGGAGCTGTTTTTT
CAWSVGWSGDTGELFF
>NA|NA|TRBV5-1|TRBJ2-3
TGCGCCAGCAGGTCCCAGGCGGTGAGCACAGATACGCAGTATTTT
CASRSQAVSTDTQYF
>NA|TRBD1|TRBV5-4|TRBJ1-1
TGTGCCAGCAGCTTCGACAGGGGCCCCACTGAAGCTTTCTTT
CASSFDRGPTEAFF
>NA|TRBD1|TRBV11-3|TRBJ2-5
TGTGCCAGCAGCCCGCACGGACAGGGGCACCCCGGTTGGGAGACCCAGTACTTC
CASSPHGQGHPGWETQYF
>NA|NA|TRBV20-1|TRBJ1-5
TGCAGTGCCCAGAGGGCGTCAGGAATATATCCCCAGCATTTT
CSAQRASGIYPQHF
>NA|NA|TRBV12-3/TRBV12-4|TRBJ2-7
TGTGCCAGCAACGACGACGGAGCCTACGAGCAGTACTTC
CASNDDGAYEQYF
>NA|TRBD1|TRBV11-3|TRBJ1-1
TGCGCCAGCAGCTCTACTGACAGGGGGAACACTGAAGCTTTCTTT
CASSSTDRGNTEAFF
>NA|NA|TRBV11-3|TRBJ1-4
TGTGCCAGCAGCGTCTCAGGACAGCTAAATGAAAAACTGTTTTTT
CASSVSGQLNEKLFF
>NA|NA|TRBV7-9|TRBJ1-2
TGTGCCAGCACCTTGGTCGGTCAAAAAAGGGGCTACACCTTC
CASTLVGQKRGYTF
>medium-sized|NA|TRBV19|TRBJ2-2
TGTGCCAGTAGTTCAATGCCCGGGGAGCTGTTTTTT
CASSSMPGELFF
>NA|NA|TRBV20-1|TRBJ2-5
TGCAGTGCTAGCGAATCCGGGACACATCAAGAGACCCAGTACTTC
CSASESGTHQETQYF
>few|TRBD1|TRBV6-5|TRBJ1-5
TGTGCCAGCAAACGAGACAGGGGAGACAATCAGCCCCAGCATTTT
CASKRDRGDNQPQHF
>NA|NA|TRBV12-3/TRBV12-4|TRBJ1-1
TGTGCCAGCAGTTTGATACAGGGGAACACTGAAGCTTTCTTT
CASSLIQGNTEAFF
>NA|TRBD1|TRBV30|TRBJ1-6
TGTGCCTGGAGTGGACAGGGGGTAAATTCGCCCCTCCACTTT
CAWSGQGVNSPLHF
>few|TRBD1|TRBV6-5|TRBJ1-4
TGTGCCACCCGACGGGACAGTAATGAAAAACTGTTTTTT
CATRRDSNEKLFF
>NA|TRBD2|TRBV28|TRBJ2-5
TGTGCCAGCAGTTTATCATTGGCTAGCGGGGATCGCCAAGAGACCCAGTACTTC
CASSLSLASGDRQETQYF
>many|TRBD1|TRBV19|TRBJ2-5
TGTGCCAGTAGTTCCGGACAGGGTCTGGAGACCCAGTACTTC
CASSSGQGLETQYF
>many|TRBD1|TRBV12-3/TRBV12-4|TRBJ2-1
TGTGCCAGCAATCCCGGGACAGGGGATCGTGGTGAGCAGTTCTTC
CASNPGTGDRGEQFF
>NA|NA|TRBV20-1|TRBJ2-7
TGCAGTGCTAGAGGGCATTTCCCCTACGAGCAGTACTTC
CSARGHFPYEQYF
>NA|NA|TRBV5-1|TRBJ2-3
TGCGCCAGCAGCTTGGACGGGGCGTATACGCAGTATTTT
CASSLDGAYTQYF
>NA|TRBD1|TRBV19|TRBJ1-2
TGTGCCAGTAACGTACAGGGGGCCGGCGGCTACACCTTC
CASNVQGAGGYTF
>NA|NA|TRBV10-1|TRBJ2-3
TGCGCCAGCAGTGTAGGGGGGCCCACAGATACGCAGTATTTT
CASSVGGPTDTQYF
>many|TRBD1|TRBV18|TRBJ2-7
TGTGCCAGCTCACCCTTGGGACAGGGTACCTACGAGCAGTACTTC
CASSPLGQGTYEQYF
>NA|TRBD1|TRBV14|TRBJ1-4
TGTGCCAGCAGCGTCGGGACAGGGTGGGAAAAACTGTTTTTT
CASSVGTGWEKLFF
>NA|NA|TRBV13|TRBJ2-7
TGTGCCAGCAGCTGGGGGTATGGCTCCTACGAGCAGTACTTC
CASSWGYGSYEQYF
>once|NA|TRBV19|TRBJ1-5
TGTGCCTGTAGCCCCCTAGGGATCAATCAGCCCCAGCATTTT
CACSPLGINQPQHF
>NA|TRBD1|TRBV6-5|TRBJ2-7
TGTGCCAGCAGTTACTCGGGGACAGGGCACGAGCAGTACTTC
CASSYSGTGHEQYF
>NA|TRBD2|TRBV5-6|TRBJ2-2
TGTGCCAGCAGCCGACGTAGCGGGGGGACCGGGGAGCTGTTTTTT
CASSRRSGGTGELFF
>many|TRBD2|TRBV6-5|TRBJ2-7
TGTGCCAGCAGCATCGGGACTAGCGGGGCGTACGAGCAGTACTTC
CASSIGTSGAYEQYF
>NA|TRBD2|TRBV19|TRBJ2-1
TGTGCCAGCTCCGGACTAGCGGGGGAGCCTGGCAATGAGCAGTTCTTC
CASSGLAGEPGNEQFF
>many|NA|TRBV27|TRBJ2-2
TGTGCCAGCAGTTTAGGTCTTGGGGCCCCGAACACCGGGGAGCTGTTTTTT
CASSLGLGAPNTGELFF
>NA|NA|TRBV30|TRBJ1-3
TGTGCCTGGAGTGCTGACCGCGGAAACACCATATATTTT
CAWSADRGNTIYF
>NA|NA|TRBV5-4|TRBJ2-2
TGTGCCAGCAGCTTGCCCCTAAACACCGGGGAGCTGTTTTTT
CASSLPLNTGELFF
>NA|NA|TRBV5-6|TRBJ1-3
TGTGCCAGCAGCCAAGTTTTGTTTTCTCGAGGGCTTGTTGCTGGAAACACCATATATTTT
CASSQVLFSRGLVAGNTIYF
>NA|TRBD1|TRBV6-1|TRBJ2-2
TGTGCCAGCAGTGGAACCCAACAGGGGTGGGTCGTTTTGAACACCGGGGAGCTGTTTTTT
CASSGTQQGWVVLNTGELFF
>NA|TRBD2|TRBV20-1|TRBJ2-7
TGCAGTGCCGGGAGGGCGGGCTCCTACGAGCAGTACTTC
CSAGRAGSYEQYF
>once|NA|TRBV6-5|TRBJ2-6
TGTGCCAGAAGCCCTCGTGAGGCAAACTCTGGGGCCAACGTCCTGACTTTC
CARSPREANSGANVLTF
>medium-sized|TRBD1|TRBV29-1|TRBJ2-2
TGCAGCGTTTTCTTGGACAGGGGACGCACCGGGGAGCTGTTTTTT
CSVFLDRGRTGELFF
>few|NA|TRBV12-3/TRBV12-4|TRBJ1-2
TGTGCCAGCAGTGTCAGGGATGGCTACACCTTC
CASSVRDGYTF
>few|NA|TRBV5-4|TRBJ1-3
TGTGCCAGCAGCTTGCTGGGAAACACCATATATTTT
CASSLLGNTIYF
>NA|TRBD1|TRBV29-1|TRBJ2-7
TGCAGCGGGACGGGACAGGGCCTAGGGGAGCAGTACTTC
CSGTGQGLGEQYF
>few|NA|TRBV24-1|TRBJ2-2
TGTGCCACTCGCCAGGCAACGAACACCGGGGAGCTGTTTTTT
CATRQATNTGELFF
>NA|TRBD2|TRBV19|TRBJ2-4
TGTGCCAGCTCACTAGCGGGAGTAAGAAACATTCAGTACTTC
CASSLAGVRNIQYF
>medium-sized|NA|TRBV6-5|TRBJ2-3
TGTGCCAGCACCGAGCCTAGTACCCTAGACCCCCATTTT
CASTEPSTLDPHF
>many|TRBD2|TRBV15|TRBJ2-5
TGTGCCACCAGCAGAGGTACGGCGGGGGGGCAAGAGACCCAGTACTTC
CATSRGTAGGQETQYF